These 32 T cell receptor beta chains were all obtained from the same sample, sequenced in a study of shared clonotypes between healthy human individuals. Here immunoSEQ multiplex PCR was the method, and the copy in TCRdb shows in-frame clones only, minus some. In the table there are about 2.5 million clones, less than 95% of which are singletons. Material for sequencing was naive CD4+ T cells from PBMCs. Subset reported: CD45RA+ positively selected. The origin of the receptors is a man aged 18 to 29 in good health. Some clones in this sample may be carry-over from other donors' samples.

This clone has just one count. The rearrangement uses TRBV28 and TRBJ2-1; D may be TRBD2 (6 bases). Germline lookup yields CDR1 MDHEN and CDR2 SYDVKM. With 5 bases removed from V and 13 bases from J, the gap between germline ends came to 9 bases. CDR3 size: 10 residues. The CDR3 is CASSGGAQFF. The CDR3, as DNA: TGTGCCAGCAGTGGAGGGGCCCAGTTCTTC.

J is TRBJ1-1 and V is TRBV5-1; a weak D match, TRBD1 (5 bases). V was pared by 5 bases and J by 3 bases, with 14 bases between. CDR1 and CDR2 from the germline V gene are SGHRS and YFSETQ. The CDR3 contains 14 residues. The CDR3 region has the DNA TGCGCCAGCAGAGCCGGGACCGTGGACACTGAAGCTTTCTTT. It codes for CASRAGTVDTEAFF.

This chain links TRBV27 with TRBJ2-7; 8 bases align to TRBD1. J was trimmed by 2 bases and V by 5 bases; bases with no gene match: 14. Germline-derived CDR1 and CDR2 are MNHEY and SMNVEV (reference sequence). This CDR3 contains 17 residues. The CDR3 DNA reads TGTGCCAGCAGTCCCACTAGGACAGGGAAATACACCTACGAGCAGTACTTC. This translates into CASSPTRTGKYTYEQYF.

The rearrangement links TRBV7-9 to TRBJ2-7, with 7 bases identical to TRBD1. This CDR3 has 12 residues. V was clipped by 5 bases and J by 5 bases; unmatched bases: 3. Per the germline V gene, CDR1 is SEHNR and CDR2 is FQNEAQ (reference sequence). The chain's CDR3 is CASSPGQDEQYF. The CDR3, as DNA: TGTGCCAGCAGCCCCGGACAGGACGAGCAGTACTTC.

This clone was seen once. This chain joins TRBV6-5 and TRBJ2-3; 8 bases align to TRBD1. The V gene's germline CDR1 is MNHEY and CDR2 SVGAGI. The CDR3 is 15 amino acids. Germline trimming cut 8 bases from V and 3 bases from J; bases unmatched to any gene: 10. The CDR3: CASGSPGQGTDTQYF. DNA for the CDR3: TGTGCCAGCGGAAGCCCCGGACAGGGAACAGATACGCAGTATTTT.

The CDR3 sequence is CASSLRSTSGQETQYF. In nucleotides, the CDR3 is TGTGCCAGCAGCTTGCGATCTACTAGCGGGCAAGAGACCCAGTACTTC. The chain combines TRBV5-6 with TRBJ2-5, with 9 bases identical to TRBD2. CDR3 length: 16 amino acids. V shed 1 base and J 2 bases; nucleotides not matched to a gene: 6. Germline assignment: CDR1 SGHDT and CDR2 YYEEEE.

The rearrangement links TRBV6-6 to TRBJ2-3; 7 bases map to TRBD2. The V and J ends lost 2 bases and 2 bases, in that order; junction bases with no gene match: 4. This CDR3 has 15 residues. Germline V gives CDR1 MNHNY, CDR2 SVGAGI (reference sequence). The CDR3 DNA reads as TGTGCCAGCAGTTACGAGCGGGGAAACACAGATACGCAGTATTTT. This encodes CASSYERGNTDTQYF.

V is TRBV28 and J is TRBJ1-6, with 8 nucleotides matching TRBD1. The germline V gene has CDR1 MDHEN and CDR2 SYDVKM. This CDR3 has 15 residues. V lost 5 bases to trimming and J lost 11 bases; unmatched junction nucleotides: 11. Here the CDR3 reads CASSAETGVIPPLHF. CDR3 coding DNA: TGTGCCAGCAGTGCCGAGACAGGGGTTATTCCACCCCTCCACTTT.

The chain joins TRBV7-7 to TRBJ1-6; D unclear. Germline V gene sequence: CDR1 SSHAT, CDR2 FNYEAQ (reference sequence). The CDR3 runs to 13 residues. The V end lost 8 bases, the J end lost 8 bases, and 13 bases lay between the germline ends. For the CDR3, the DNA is TGTGCCAGCGGGCTGGCGGGTCATTCACCCCTCCACTTT. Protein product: CASGLAGHSPLHF.

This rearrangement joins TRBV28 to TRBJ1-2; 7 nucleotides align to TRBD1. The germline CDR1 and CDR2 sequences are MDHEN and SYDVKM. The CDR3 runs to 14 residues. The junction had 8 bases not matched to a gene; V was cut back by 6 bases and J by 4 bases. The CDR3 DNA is TGTGCCAGCAGCCCGGGACAGAAATTCTATGGCTACACCTTC. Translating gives CASSPGQKFYGYTF.

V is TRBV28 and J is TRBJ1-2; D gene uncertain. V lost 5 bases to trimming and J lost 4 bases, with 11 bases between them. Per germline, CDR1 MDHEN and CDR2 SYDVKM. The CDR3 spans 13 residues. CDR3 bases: TGTGCCAGCAGTCCCAAGCGTGTCTATGGCTACACCTTC. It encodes CASSPKRVYGYTF.

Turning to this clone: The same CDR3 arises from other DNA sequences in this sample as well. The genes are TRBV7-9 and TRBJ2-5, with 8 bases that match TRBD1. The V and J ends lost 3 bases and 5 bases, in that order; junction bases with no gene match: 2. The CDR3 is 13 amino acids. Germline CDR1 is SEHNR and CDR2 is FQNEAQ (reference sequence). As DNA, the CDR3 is TGTGCCAGCAGCTTGACAGGGGAGGAGACCCAGTACTTC. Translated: CASSLTGEETQYF.

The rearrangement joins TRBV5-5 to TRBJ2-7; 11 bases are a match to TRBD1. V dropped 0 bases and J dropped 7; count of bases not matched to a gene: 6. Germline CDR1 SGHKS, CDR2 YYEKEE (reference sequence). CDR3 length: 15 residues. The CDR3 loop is CASSLGGQGAWEQYF. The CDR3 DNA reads TGTGCCAGCAGCTTGGGTGGACAGGGGGCGTGGGAGCAGTACTTC.

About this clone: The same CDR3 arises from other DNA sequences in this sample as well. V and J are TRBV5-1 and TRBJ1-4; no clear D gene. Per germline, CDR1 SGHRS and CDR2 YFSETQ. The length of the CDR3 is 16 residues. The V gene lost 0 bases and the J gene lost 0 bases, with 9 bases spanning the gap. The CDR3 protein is CASSLVSGATNEKLFF. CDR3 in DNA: TGCGCCAGCAGCTTGGTCTCTGGTGCAACTAATGAAAAACTGTTTTTT.

CDR3 nucleotides: TGTGCTACCGGGAGATATCCCTACGAGCAGTACTTC. It is translated as CATGRYPYEQYF. The chain has TRBV30 and TRBJ2-7, with TRBD2 as a possible D gene (6 bases). This CDR3 has 12 residues. Germline V gene data show CDR1 as GTSNPN and CDR2 as SVGIG (reference sequence).

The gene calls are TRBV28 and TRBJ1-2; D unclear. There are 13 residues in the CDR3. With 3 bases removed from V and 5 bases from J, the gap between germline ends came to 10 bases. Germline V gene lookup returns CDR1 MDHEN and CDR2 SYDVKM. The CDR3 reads CASSLKLLYGYTF. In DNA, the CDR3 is TGTGCCAGCAGTTTGAAGCTACTTTATGGCTACACCTTC.

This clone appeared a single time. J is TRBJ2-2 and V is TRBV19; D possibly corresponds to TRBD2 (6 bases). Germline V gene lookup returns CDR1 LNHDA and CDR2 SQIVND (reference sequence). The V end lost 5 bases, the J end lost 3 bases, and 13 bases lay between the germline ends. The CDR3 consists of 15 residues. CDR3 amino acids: CASSLLGGHTGELFF. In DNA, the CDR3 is TGTGCCAGTAGTCTCCTGGGGGGACACACCGGGGAGCTGTTTTTT.

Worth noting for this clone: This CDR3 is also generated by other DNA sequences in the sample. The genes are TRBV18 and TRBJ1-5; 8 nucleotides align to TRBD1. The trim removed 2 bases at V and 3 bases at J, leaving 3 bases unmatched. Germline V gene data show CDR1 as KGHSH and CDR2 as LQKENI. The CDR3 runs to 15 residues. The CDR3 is CASSPGQGSNQPQHF. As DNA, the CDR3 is TGTGCCAGCTCACCAGGACAGGGATCCAATCAGCCCCAGCATTTT.

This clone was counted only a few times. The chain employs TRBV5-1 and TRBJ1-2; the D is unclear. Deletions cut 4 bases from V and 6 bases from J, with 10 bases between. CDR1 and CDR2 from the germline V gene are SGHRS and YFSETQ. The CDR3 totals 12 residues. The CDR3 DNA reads TGCGCCAGCAGCCCAGAGAGGGATGGCTACACCTTC. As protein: CASSPERDGYTF.

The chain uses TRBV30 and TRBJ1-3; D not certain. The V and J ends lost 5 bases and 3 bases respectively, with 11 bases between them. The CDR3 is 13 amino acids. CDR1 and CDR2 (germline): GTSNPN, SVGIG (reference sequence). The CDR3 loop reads CAWADLSGNTIYF. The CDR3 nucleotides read TGTGCCTGGGCAGACCTTAGTGGAAACACCATATATTTT.

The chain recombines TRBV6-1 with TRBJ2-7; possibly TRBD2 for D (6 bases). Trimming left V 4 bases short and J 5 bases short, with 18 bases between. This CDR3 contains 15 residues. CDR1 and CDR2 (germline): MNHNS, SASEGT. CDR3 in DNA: TGTGCCAGCAGTGCTCCCTCGGGGGTGTTCCACGAGCAGTACTTC. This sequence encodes CASSAPSGVFHEQYF.

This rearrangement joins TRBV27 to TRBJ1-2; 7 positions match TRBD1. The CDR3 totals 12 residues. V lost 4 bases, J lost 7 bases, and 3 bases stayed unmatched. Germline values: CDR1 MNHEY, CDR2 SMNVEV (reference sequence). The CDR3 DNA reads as TGTGCCAGCAGTTCGACAGGGTTTGGCTACACCTTC. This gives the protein CASSSTGFGYTF.

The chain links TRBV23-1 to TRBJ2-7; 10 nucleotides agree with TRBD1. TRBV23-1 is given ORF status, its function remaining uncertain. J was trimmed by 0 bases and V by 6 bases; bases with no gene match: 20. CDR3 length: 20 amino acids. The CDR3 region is CASSLSQFYGTGAPSYEQYF. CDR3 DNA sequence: TGCGCCAGCAGCCTAAGTCAATTTTATGGGACAGGGGCCCCCTCCTACGAGCAGTACTTC.

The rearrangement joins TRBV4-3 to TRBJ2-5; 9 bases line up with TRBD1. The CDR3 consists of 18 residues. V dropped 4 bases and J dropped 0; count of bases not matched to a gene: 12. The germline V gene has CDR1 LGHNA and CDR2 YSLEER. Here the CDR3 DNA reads TGCGCCAGCAGCCGAGATTTCCGGGGACAGGGCTACCAAGAGACCCAGTACTTC. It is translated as CASSRDFRGQGYQETQYF.

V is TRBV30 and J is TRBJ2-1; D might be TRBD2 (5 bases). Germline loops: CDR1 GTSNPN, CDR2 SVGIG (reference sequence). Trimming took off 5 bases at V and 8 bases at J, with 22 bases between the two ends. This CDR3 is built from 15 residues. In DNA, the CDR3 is TGTGCCTGGTCTGGTGGGAGAGGCTCTTATCATGAGCAGTTCTTC. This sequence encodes CAWSGGRGSYHEQFF. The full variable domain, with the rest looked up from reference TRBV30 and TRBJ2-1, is SQTIHQWPATLVQPVGSPLSLECTVEGTSNPNLYWYRQAAGRGLQLLFYSVGIGQISSEVPQNLSASRPQDRQFILSSKKLLLSDSGFYLCAWSGGRGSYHEQFFGPGTRLTVL.

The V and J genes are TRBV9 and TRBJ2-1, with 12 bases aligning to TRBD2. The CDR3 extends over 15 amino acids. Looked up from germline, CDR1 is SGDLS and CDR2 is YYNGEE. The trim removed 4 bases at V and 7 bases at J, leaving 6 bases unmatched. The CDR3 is CASSSTGTSGNEQFF. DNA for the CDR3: TGTGCCAGCAGCTCAACCGGGACTAGCGGGAATGAGCAGTTCTTC.

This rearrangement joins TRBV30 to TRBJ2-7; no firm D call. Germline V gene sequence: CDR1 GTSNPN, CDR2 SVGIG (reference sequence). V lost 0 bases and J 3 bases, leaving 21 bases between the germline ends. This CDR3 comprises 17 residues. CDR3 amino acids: CAWSVGISEGSNYEQYF. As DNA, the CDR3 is TGTGCCTGGAGTGTGGGAATATCGGAAGGCAGCAACTACGAGCAGTACTTC.

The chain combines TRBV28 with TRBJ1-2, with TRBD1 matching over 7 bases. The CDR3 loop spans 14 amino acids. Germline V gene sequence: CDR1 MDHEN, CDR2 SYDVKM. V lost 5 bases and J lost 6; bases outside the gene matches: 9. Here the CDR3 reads CASSLTGPHHGYTF. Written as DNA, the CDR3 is TGTGCCAGCAGTCTGACAGGGCCGCATCATGGCTACACCTTC.

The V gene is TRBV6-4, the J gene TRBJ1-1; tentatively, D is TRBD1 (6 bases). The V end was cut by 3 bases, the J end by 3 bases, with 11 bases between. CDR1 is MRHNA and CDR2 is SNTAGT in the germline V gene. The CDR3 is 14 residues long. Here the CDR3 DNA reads TGTGCCAGCAGTGAACGTCCAGGGGACACTGAAGCTTTCTTT. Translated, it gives CASSERPGDTEAFF.

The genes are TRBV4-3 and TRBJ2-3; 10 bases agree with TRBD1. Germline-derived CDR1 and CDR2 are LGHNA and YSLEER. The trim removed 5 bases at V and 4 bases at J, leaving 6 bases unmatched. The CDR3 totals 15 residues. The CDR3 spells CASSFRQGAADTQYF. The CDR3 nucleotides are TGCGCCAGCAGCTTTCGACAGGGGGCTGCAGATACGCAGTATTTT.

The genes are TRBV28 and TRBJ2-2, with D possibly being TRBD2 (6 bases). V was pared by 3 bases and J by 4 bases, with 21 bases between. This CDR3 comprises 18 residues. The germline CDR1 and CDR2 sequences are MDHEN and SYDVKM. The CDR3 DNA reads TGTGCCAGCAGTTTTGGGGGTTGGGGCGGGACCCGCACCGGGGAGCTGTTTTTT. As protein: CASSFGGWGGTRTGELFF. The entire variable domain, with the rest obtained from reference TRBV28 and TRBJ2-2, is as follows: DVKVTQSSRYLVKRTGEKVFLECVQDMDHENMFWYRQDPGLGLRLIYFSYDVKMKEKGDIPEGYSVSREKKERFSLILESASTNQTSMYLCASSFGGWGGTRTGELFFGEGSRLTVL.

The CDR3 DNA reads TGTGCCAGCAGCTTAGCGATAGCGGCTAGCACAGATACGCAGTATTTT. Encoded protein: CASSLAIAASTDTQYF. The gene calls are TRBV7-2 and TRBJ2-3, with a tentative D call TRBD2 (6 bases). Between the trimmed V and J ends, which lost 0 bases and 0 bases, there was a span of 10 bases. Per the germline V gene, CDR1 is SGHTA and CDR2 is FQGNSA. The CDR3 contains 16 residues.